The TCR beta chain described here comes from a study of cytomegalovirus exposure and HLA in healthy donors. Primers: 60 Vbeta forward and 13 Jbeta reverse. The table came from immunoSEQ multiplex PCR; TCRdb's copy has only in-frame clones and leaves some out. This repertoire shows under 200,000 clones, 70% to 85% found once; its top ten account for around 3.4%. Per germline, CDR1 MNHEY and CDR2 SVGAGI. Trimming at V came to 2 bases and at J to 3 bases, leaving 6 bases not matched to a gene. The CDR3 has 16 amino acids. The material sequenced was PBMCs. This sequence originates from a man aged 25 to 45 in good health and CMV-seropositive. The V call is TRBV6-5, the J call TRBJ1-1; 10 bases agree with TRBD1. The CDR3 DNA reads as TGTGCCAGCAGTTACCTTCTCGGGACAGGGGACACTGAAGCTTTCTTT. Its protein is CASSYLLGTGDTEAFF.